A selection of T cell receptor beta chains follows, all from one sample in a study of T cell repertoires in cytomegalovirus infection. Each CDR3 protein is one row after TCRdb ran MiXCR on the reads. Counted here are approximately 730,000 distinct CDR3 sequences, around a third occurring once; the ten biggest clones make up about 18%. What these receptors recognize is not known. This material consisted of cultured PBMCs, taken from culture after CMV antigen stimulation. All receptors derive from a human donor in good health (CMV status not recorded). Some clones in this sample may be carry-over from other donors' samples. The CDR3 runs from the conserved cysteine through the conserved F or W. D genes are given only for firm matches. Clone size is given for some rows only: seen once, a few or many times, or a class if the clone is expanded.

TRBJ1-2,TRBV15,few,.,TGTGCCACCAGCAGAAGCGGGGGTCACAGCCCGAAGTATGGGGGCTACACCTTC,CATSRSGGHSPKYGGYTF
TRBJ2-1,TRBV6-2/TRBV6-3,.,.,TGTGCCAGCAGTTGGGAACCGGGTAGCGGCGACAATGAGCAGTTCTTC,CASSWEPGSGDNEQFF
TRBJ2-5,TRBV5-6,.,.,TGTGCCAGCAGCCCGGGGGTAGACGGCAGGGGCCAAGAGACCCAGTACTTC,CASSPGVDGRGQETQYF
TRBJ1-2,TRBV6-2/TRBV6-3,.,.,TGTGCCAGCAGTTACCCCGGGCGGGGCGGCTACACCTTC,CASSYPGRGGYTF
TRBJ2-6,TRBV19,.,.,TGTGCCAGCACCCCGTGGGACTCTGGGGCCAACGTCCTGACTTTC,CASTPWDSGANVLTF
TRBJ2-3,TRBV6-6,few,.,TGTGCCAGCAGTTACCAAACCGGAACAGATACGCAGTATTTT,CASSYQTGTDTQYF
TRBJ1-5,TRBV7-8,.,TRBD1,TGTGCCAGCAGCTTAGGATCGACAGGGGCGGTTCAGCCCCAGCATTTT,CASSLGSTGAVQPQHF
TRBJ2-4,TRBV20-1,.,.,TGCAGTGCTAGGTCGCACCCATCGGACTACATAGCCAAAAACATTCAGTACTTC,CSARSHPSDYIAKNIQYF
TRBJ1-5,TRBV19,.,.,TGTGCCAGTACCGGGGCCAGGGGCGGACAGCCCCAGCATTTT,CASTGARGGQPQHF
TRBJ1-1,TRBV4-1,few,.,TGCGCCAGCAGCCAAGATAGGCCGGGGTACACTGAAGCTTTCTTT,CASSQDRPGYTEAFF
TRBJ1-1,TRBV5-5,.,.,TGTGCCAGCAGCTTGGCGTGGGGTGAAGCTTTCTTT,CASSLAWGEAFF
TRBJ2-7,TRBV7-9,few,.,TGTGCCAGCAGCGCCCAGCCGGGGGCCGCCTACGAGCAGTACTTC,CASSAQPGAAYEQYF
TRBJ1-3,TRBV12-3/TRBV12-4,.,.,TGTGCCAGCAGTTTAATCGGGGCTGGAAACACCATATATTTT,CASSLIGAGNTIYF
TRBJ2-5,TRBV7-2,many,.,TGTGCCAGCAGCTCGGACATCACACAGACCCAGTACTTC,CASSSDITQTQYF
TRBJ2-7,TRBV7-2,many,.,TGTGCCAGCAGCTTAGCCCTGGGCGGAGGCTACGAGCAGTACTTC,CASSLALGGGYEQYF
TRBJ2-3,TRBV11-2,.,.,TGTGCCAGCAGCGTCGGACCGCGAGATACGCAGTATTTT,CASSVGPRDTQYF
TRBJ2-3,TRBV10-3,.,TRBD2,TGTGCCATCAGTGAAGGACTAGCGGGAGCCCCAGATACGCAGTATTTT,CAISEGLAGAPDTQYF
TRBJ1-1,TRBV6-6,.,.,TGTGCCAGCAGTTACTACCTGGACACTGAAGCTTTCTTT,CASSYYLDTEAFF
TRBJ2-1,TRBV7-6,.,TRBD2,TGTGCCAGCAGCCTACCGGGGGGAACGGCTTTCAATGAGCAGTTCTTC,CASSLPGGTAFNEQFF
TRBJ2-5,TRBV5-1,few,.,TGCGCCAGCAGCTTGAGTCAGGGTCAAGAGACCCAGTACTTC,CASSLSQGQETQYF
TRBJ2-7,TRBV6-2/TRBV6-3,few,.,TGTGCCAGCAGTTACTCGCGGGTGATCTACGAGCAGTACTTC,CASSYSRVIYEQYF
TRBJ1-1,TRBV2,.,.,TGTGCCAGCAGTTTTACAGATTTGAACACTGAAGCTTTCTTT,CASSFTDLNTEAFF
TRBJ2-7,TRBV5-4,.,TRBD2,TGTGCCAGCAGTCCAAAGACTAGCGGGAGCCTCGAGCAGTACTTC,CASSPKTSGSLEQYF
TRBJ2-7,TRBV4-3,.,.,TGCGCCAGCAGCCAAGAACTGCGTTACGAGCAGTACTTC,CASSQELRYEQYF
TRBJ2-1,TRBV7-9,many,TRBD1,TGTGCCAGCAGCCGTCGGAGTGGTGGACAGGGGTACAATGAGCAGTTCTTC,CASSRRSGGQGYNEQFF
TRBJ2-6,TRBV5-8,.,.,TGTGCCAGCATCCCCGGCTGGTGGGACTCCGACTCTGGGGCCAACGTCCTGACTTTC,CASIPGWWDSDSGANVLTF
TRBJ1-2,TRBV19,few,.,TGTGCCAGTAGGGAGGGGAATGGCTACACCTTC,CASREGNGYTF
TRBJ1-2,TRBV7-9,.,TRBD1,TGTGCCAGCAGTCCGACAGGGACGGGTGGCTACACCTTC,CASSPTGTGGYTF
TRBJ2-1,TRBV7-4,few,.,TGTGCCAGCAGCCCTCCACCCAAGCGTAGCTCCTACAATGAGCAGTTCTTC,CASSPPPKRSSYNEQFF
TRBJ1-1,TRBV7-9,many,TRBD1,TGTGCCAGCAGCGGCCGACAGGGGTTGGCTGAAGCTTTCTTT,CASSGRQGLAEAFF
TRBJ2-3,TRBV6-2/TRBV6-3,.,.,TGTGCCAGCAGTTCCTCTCCGGGGGAACGCACAGATACGCAGTATTTT,CASSSSPGERTDTQYF